This T cell receptor beta chain emerged from a study of OX40 agonist ivuxolimab in advanced cancers. Method: immunoSEQ multiplex PCR; TCRdb's copy keeps in-frame clones and lacks some. The sample includes approximately 66,000 clones, 75% to 90% of them seen just once. Germline V gives CDR1 SGHTA, CDR2 FQGNSA. Trimming took off 5 bases at V and 6 bases at J, with 11 bases between the two ends. This CDR3 has 14 residues. Sequencing was performed on CD4+ or CD8+ T cells sorted from blood, taken in a trial of the OX40 agonist ivuxolimab. This TCR came from an adult with an advanced solid tumor such as melanoma, head and neck, liver or kidney cancer. The V and J genes are TRBV7-2 and TRBJ1-6, with D perhaps matching TRBD1 (5 bases). For the CDR3, the DNA is TGTGCCAGCAGCCCCCGGGACCTTAATTCACCCCTCCACTTT. Protein sequence: CASSPRDLNSPLHF.